The 27 T cell receptor beta chains listed next were all sequenced from one sample in a study of regulatory T cells in long-lasting Graves disease (dated by TCRdb to the early 2020s). Per the publication, the time point label means: newly diagnosed GD, antithyroid drugs for less than 3 months. For both TCR sequencing and RNA sequencing, RNA was extracted from PBMCs using TRIzol. Library creation used multiplex PCR. Sequenced on an Illumina HiSeq 4000. CDR3 regions were amplified by Arm-PCR with iRepertoire HTBI primers to construct TCR beta libraries. Using fastp at Q25 and MiXCR, TCRdb reprocessed the public reads and kept productive beta chains. One record per CDR3 amino acid sequence lists the most common genes and DNA. The sample data list some 500,000 distinct CDR3 sequences, and roughly 15% of these were observed just once. Around a quarter of the sample is held by the ten biggest clonotypes.

The same sample was also used in a study of T cells in Graves' hyperthyroidism and ophthalmopathy.

Sequencing was performed on peripheral blood mononuclear cells (PBMCs), taken at new diagnosis, from a patient treated with antithyroid drugs. Receptors were obtained from a woman between 40 and 65 years old with Graves disease. Donor details come from another sample of the same person, matched by shared clones.

This clonotype was recorded at least ten times. The chain couples TRBV30 to TRBJ1-5; no clear D gene. The CDR3 totals 13 residues. CDR1 GTSNPN and CDR2 SVGIG come from the germline V gene (reference sequence). The germline V and J ends were trimmed by 0 bases and 3 bases, with 6 bases remaining between them. The CDR3 nucleotides are TGTGCCTGGAGTGTAGGGAACAATCAGCCCCAGCATTTT. It is translated as CAWSVGNNQPQHF.

This clonotype was found many times. The genes are TRBV12-3 or TRBV12-4 and TRBJ2-7; 8 nucleotides match TRBD1. There are 14 residues in the CDR3. Trimming removed 6 bases from V and 3 bases from J; junction bases left unmatched: 7. Here the CDR3 reads CASRRDRKHYEQYF. CDR3 coding DNA: TGTGCCAGCAGAAGGGACAGGAAACACTACGAGCAGTACTTC.

This clonotype showed up just a few times. V is TRBV27 and J is TRBJ1-5; perhaps TRBD1 as D (5 bases). Trimming shortened V by 5 bases and J by 1 base, and 12 bases separated the two germline ends. Germline assignment: CDR1 MNHEY and CDR2 SMNVEV (reference sequence). CDR3 length equals 15 residues. The CDR3 DNA reads TGTGCCAGCAGTAACTGGCAGGGCAGCAATCAGCCCCAGCATTTT. Amino acids: CASSNWQGSNQPQHF.

This clonotype showed up many times. The CDR3 here is CASSAVSGGRTDTQYF. CDR3 DNA: TGTGCCAGCAGTGCCGTGTCGGGGGGGCGTACAGATACGCAGTATTTT. The V gene is TRBV7-8, the J gene TRBJ2-3; 8 bases agree with TRBD2. The J segment lost 3 bases and the V segment lost 6 bases, leaving 11 bases of the junction unmatched. CDR3 length: 16 residues. Germline loops: CDR1 SGHVS, CDR2 FQNEAQ. Supplemented by reference TRBV7-8 and TRBJ2-3, the full variable domain reads GAGVSQSPRYKVAKRGQDVALRCDPISGHVSLFWYQQALGQGPEFLTYFQNEAQLDKSGLPSDRFFAERPEGSVSTLKIQRTQQEDSAVYLCASSAVSGGRTDTQYFGPGTRLTVL.

Ten or more counts support this clonotype. Germline is not matched at one junction end, which may reflect a read error. The chain is built from TRBV12-3 or TRBV12-4 and TRBJ1-6; TRBD1 matches 7 bases. The CDR3 loop spans 14 amino acids. The DNA of the CDR3 is TGCGCCAGCAGTGGAGGGACAGCAAATTCACCCCTCCACTTT. This translates into CASSGGTANSPLHF.

The chain recombines TRBV19 with TRBJ2-4; D may be TRBD2 (5 bases). CDR1 and CDR2 from the germline V gene are LNHDA and SQIVND (reference sequence). This CDR3 has 15 residues. Trimming removed 8 bases at V and 13 bases at J, with 27 bases between. The CDR3 spells CASVGYGGSYNEQYF. The CDR3 DNA sequence: TGTGCCAGTGTGGGTTACGGAGGCTCCTACAATGAGCAGTACTTC.

The V call is TRBV11-2, the J call TRBJ2-7; D may correspond to TRBD1 or TRBD2 (5 bases each). The CDR3 has 17 amino acids. The V gene lost 3 bases and the J gene lost 0 bases, with 18 bases spanning the gap. CDR1 and CDR2 from the germline V gene are SGHAT and FQNNGV. CDR3 loop: CASSFSPGRASSYEQYF. The CDR3 bases are TGTGCCAGCAGCTTTTCCCCGGGACGGGCAAGCTCCTACGAGCAGTACTTC.

This clonotype was detected many times. The CDR3 bases are TGTGCCACGCGGGGGACTGAAGCTTTCTTT. Its protein product is CATRGTEAFF. The genes are TRBV7-9 and TRBJ1-1, with D maybe TRBD1 (5 bases). The CDR3 contains 10 residues. CDR1 is SEHNR, CDR2 FQNEAQ, per germline (reference sequence). Trimming shortened V by 10 bases and J by 5 bases, and 8 bases separated the two germline ends.

This clonotype was seen a handful of times. The V gene is TRBV19, the J gene TRBJ1-4, with a possible D match to TRBD1 (5 bases). Germline assignment: CDR1 LNHDA and CDR2 SQIVND (reference sequence). The V and J ends lost 3 bases and 6 bases respectively, with 14 bases between them. The CDR3 has 15 amino acids. CDR3 sequence reads: CASSIGDYSDEKLFF. The CDR3 nucleotides are TGTGCCAGTAGTATTGGGGACTACTCCGATGAAAAACTGTTTTTT.

V and J are TRBV5-6 and TRBJ1-2; TRBD1 aligns across 7 bases. Germline loops: CDR1 SGHDT, CDR2 YYEEEE. This CDR3 is 14 amino acids long. With V trimmed by 3 bases and J by 4 bases, 6 bases remained unmatched. CDR3 loop: CASSYGTAIYGYTF. CDR3 nucleotide sequence: TGTGCCAGCAGCTACGGGACAGCCATCTATGGCTACACCTTC.

This clonotype has just a few counts. The chain joins TRBV7-9 to TRBJ2-7, with D unclear. The germline CDR1 and CDR2 sequences are SEHNR and FQNEAQ (reference sequence). The CDR3 extends over 14 amino acids. V lost 5 bases and J 6 bases, leaving 17 bases between the germline ends. The CDR3 protein is CASSPPHFDAEQYF. The CDR3 nucleotides are TGTGCCAGCAGCCCCCCGCACTTTGACGCCGAGCAGTACTTC.

This sequence joins TRBV28 and TRBJ2-7; tentative D call: TRBD2 (6 bases). This CDR3 comprises 11 residues. The germline V gene encodes CDR1 MDHEN and CDR2 SYDVKM. The V end was cut by 10 bases, the J end by 3 bases, with 10 bases between. The chain's CDR3 is CATGVNYEQYF. The CDR3 DNA sequence: TGTGCCACGGGGGTTAACTACGAGCAGTACTTC.

V and J are TRBV5-1 and TRBJ2-1, with D tentatively TRBD1 (6 bases). The assigned J gene may be wrong: the sequence end matches TRBJ2-5 better. The CDR3 runs 13 residues. Germline lookup yields CDR1 SGHRS and CDR2 YFSETQ. The CDR3 here is CASSSPGEETQYF. Written as DNA, the CDR3 is TGCGCCAGCAGCAGTCCAGGGGAAGAGACCCAGTACTTC.

This sequence joins TRBV4-1 and TRBJ1-4; D unclear. The germline CDR1 and CDR2 sequences are MGHRA and YSYEKL. Trimming stripped 8 bases from V and 0 bases from J, with 13 bases between. The length of the CDR3 is 15 residues. The CDR3 sequence: CASRTLGATNEKLFF. The CDR3 nucleotides read TGCGCCAGCCGTACCCTCGGGGCAACTAATGAAAAACTGTTTTTT.

This clonotype was detected many times. The CDR3 DNA reads TGTGCCAGCAGCTCCGGGCCAGGCACTGAAGCTTTCTTT. Its protein product is CASSSGPGTEAFF. V usage is TRBV11-3 and J usage is TRBJ1-1; no firm D call. The CDR3 totals 13 residues. The V and J ends lost 4 bases and 4 bases respectively, with 10 bases between them. The V gene's germline CDR1 is SGHNT and CDR2 YENEEA.

This clonotype was counted between two and nine times. V is TRBV10-3 and J is TRBJ2-2; D remains unclear. Germline V gene sequence: CDR1 ENHRY, CDR2 SYGVKD. V lost 1 base and J 8 bases, leaving 2 bases between the germline ends. This CDR3 comprises 11 residues. The CDR3 loop is CAISELGELFF. CDR3 bases: TGTGCCATCAGTGAGTTGGGGGAGCTGTTTTTT.

This clonotype was seen repeatedly, ten times or more. The CDR3 spells CASSPLRVAEKLFF. CDR3 bases: TGTGCCAGCAGCCCACTGAGGGTGGCGGAAAAACTGTTTTTT. J is TRBJ1-4 and V is TRBV7-6; D uncertain. This CDR3 contains 14 residues. V was trimmed by 5 bases and J by 8 bases, leaving 15 bases between them. Germline CDR1 reads SGHVS; CDR2 reads FNYEAQ.

The chain carries TRBV19 and TRBJ2-5, with D unresolved. The germline V gene encodes CDR1 LNHDA and CDR2 SQIVND (reference sequence). The CDR3 extends over 14 amino acids. V shed 6 bases and J shed 1 base, with 12 bases lying between them. DNA for the CDR3: TGTGCCAGTAGCCAAAGGCAGACCCAAGAGACCCAGTACTTC. Translation gives CASSQRQTQETQYF.

This clonotype has more than one count but fewer than ten. The chain employs TRBV7-9 and TRBJ2-1; D is undetermined. Germline loops: CDR1 SEHNR, CDR2 FQNEAQ (reference sequence). The CDR3 sequence is 14 residues long. Trimming removed 4 bases at V and 9 bases at J, with 16 bases between. This CDR3 is CASSYVPPGVEQFF. CDR3 coding DNA: TGTGCCAGCAGCTACGTCCCGCCTGGGGTTGAGCAGTTCTTC.

The chain carries TRBV12-3 or TRBV12-4 and TRBJ2-7; 12 nucleotides line up with TRBD1. The CDR3 sequence is 15 residues long. Trimming took 6 bases from V and 5 from J; bases not matched to a gene: 8. The CDR3 DNA is TGTGCCAGCAGGCTGGGACAGGGGGCGCTCAACGAGCAGTACTTC. Translation gives CASRLGQGALNEQYF.

This clonotype was recorded a few times. The V call is TRBV7-6, the J call TRBJ2-2, with TRBD1 matching over 9 bases. Germline CDR1 and CDR2: SGHVS and FNYEAQ. CDR3 size: 18 residues. V shed 3 bases and J 3 bases; nucleotides not matched to a gene: 11. Written as DNA, the CDR3 is TGTGCCAGCAGCTTGCCTTTACAGGGGGCGCGGGACACCGGGGAGCTGTTTTTT. Encoded protein: CASSLPLQGARDTGELFF.

This clonotype occurred many times. The chain recombines TRBV20-1 with TRBJ2-3, with D tentatively TRBD2 (5 bases). The CDR3 has 13 residues. The V end lost 3 bases, the J end lost 7 bases, and 14 bases lay between the germline ends. Germline loops: CDR1 DFQATT, CDR2 SNEGSKA (reference sequence). CDR3 bases: TGCAGTGCTAGTCCGACGACGGGGTATACGCAGTATTTT. This gives the protein CSASPTTGYTQYF.

This clonotype was counted ten times or more. The genes are TRBV2 and TRBJ2-7; 12 nucleotides align to TRBD2. CDR1 is SNHLY and CDR2 is FYNNEI in the germline V gene. V lost 8 bases, J lost 2 bases, and 7 bases stayed unmatched. The CDR3 sequence is 15 residues long. CDR3 in amino acids: CASASSGGVAYEQYF. The CDR3 region has the DNA TGTGCCAGCGCGTCTAGCGGGGGGGTGGCCTACGAGCAGTACTTC.

The table lists this clonotype with many counts. This chain joins TRBV2 and TRBJ1-6; 7 bases align to TRBD1. The CDR3 length is 15 residues. The V segment lost 7 bases and the J segment 7 bases; nucleotides outside the gene matches: 10. Germline V lookup: CDR1 SNHLY, CDR2 FYNNEI. The CDR3 sequence: CASTYTGALNSPLHF. CDR3 nucleotides: TGTGCCAGCACTTACACAGGGGCCCTCAATTCACCCCTCCACTTT.

This clonotype appeared once. V is TRBV7-2 and J is TRBJ2-2, with 9 bases lining up with TRBD2. This CDR3 is 14 amino acids long. Losses at the gene ends were 5 bases for V and 6 bases for J; bases not matched to a gene: 4. Per the germline V gene, CDR1 is SGHTA and CDR2 is FQGNSA. CDR3 sequence (DNA): TGTGCCAGCAGCCTTGGCGGGGGGGCCGGGGAGCTGTTTTTT. Its translation: CASSLGGGAGELFF.

This clonotype was picked up many times. J is TRBJ1-4 and V is TRBV6-5; D is ambiguous. CDR3 length equals 15 residues. In germline, CDR1 is MNHEY, CDR2 SVGAGI. Trimming shortened V by 0 bases and J by 0 bases, and 5 bases separated the two germline ends. CDR3 DNA: TGTGCCAGCAGTTACTCGTCCTCAACTAATGAAAAACTGTTTTTT. As protein: CASSYSSSTNEKLFF.

As regards this clonotype: A much more abundant neighbour one base away suggests this may be a read error. The chain has TRBV6-1 and TRBJ2-1; D gene uncertain. The last part of the DNA fits TRBJ2-5 better; the J call may be wrong. CDR3 size: 15 residues. From germline, CDR1 is MNHNS and CDR2 SASEGT. CDR3 amino acids: CASSEVVGSGETQYF. As DNA, the CDR3 is TGTGCCAGCAGTGAAGTGGTGGGCTCGGGAGAGACCCAGTACTTC.